This T cell receptor (beta chain) was retrieved from a study of PD-L1 blockade in urothelial cancer. Study background: In about 2014, patients got going on atezolizumab, taking 1,200 mg intravenously every 3 weeks. Most of the 29 patients were men who had bladder-origin urothelial cancer.

Trimming took 5 bases from V and 4 from J, leaving 14 bases between them. The germline V gene has CDR1 GTSNPN and CDR2 SVGIG (reference sequence). This CDR3 is 14 amino acids long. Stated time point: peripheral blood 6 weeks after treatment start. Each patient gave between 1 and 8 samples, pretreatment and on-treatment. The repertoire was sequenced with immunoSEQ multiplex PCR; TCRdb's copy has only in-frame clones and lacks some. The sample records 90,000 to 130,000 clones, under 95% being singletons. V gene TRBV30 combines with J gene TRBJ2-2, with D possibly being TRBD2 (5 bases). This clonotype was obtained from a man between 60 and 75 years old with urothelial cancer. The sequencing used PBMCs, collected around atezolizumab (anti-PD-L1) treatment. CDR3 sequence: CAWGVGVGTGELFF. The CDR3 DNA sequence: TGTGCCTGGGGGGTGGGAGTGGGCACCGGGGAGCTGTTTTTT.